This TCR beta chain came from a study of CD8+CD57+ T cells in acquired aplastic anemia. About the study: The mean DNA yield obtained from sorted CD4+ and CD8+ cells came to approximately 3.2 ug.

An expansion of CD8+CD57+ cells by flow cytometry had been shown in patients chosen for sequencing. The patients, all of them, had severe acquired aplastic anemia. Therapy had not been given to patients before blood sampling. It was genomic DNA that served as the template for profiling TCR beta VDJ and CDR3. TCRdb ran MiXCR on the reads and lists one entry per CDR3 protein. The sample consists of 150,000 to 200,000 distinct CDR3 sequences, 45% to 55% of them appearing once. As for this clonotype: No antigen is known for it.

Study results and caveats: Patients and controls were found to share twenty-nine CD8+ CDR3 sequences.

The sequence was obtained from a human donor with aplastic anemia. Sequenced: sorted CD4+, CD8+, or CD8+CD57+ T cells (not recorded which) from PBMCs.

DNA of the CDR3: TGTGCCAGCAGCTTTCTAGCAAGGACAGGGTCAGAGACCCAGTACTTC. Translating gives CASSFLARTGSETQYF. The J gene is TRBJ2-5, the V gene TRBV7-2; 8 nucleotides match TRBD1. The ends lost 3 bases at V and 4 bases at J; junction bases unmatched: 10. Germline CDR1 reads SGHTA; CDR2 reads FQGNSA. The CDR3 is made up of 16 amino acids.